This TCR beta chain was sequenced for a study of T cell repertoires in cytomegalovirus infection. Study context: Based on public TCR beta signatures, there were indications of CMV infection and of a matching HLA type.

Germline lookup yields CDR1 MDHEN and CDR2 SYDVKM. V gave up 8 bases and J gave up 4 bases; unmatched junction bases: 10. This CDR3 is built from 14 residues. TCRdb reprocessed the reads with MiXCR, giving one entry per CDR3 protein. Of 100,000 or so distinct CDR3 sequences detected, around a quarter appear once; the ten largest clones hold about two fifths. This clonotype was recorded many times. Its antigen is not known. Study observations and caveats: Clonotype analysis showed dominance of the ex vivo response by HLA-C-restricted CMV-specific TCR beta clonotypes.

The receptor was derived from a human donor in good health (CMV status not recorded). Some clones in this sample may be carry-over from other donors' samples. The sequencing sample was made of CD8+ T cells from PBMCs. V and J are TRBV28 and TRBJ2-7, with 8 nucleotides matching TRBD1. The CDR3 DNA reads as TGTGCCAGCGCATCGGACAGGGACACTTACGAGCAGTACTTC. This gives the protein CASASDRDTYEQYF. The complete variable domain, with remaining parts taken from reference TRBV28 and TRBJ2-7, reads DVKVTQSSRYLVKRTGEKVFLECVQDMDHENMFWYRQDPGLGLRLIYFSYDVKMKEKGDIPEGYSVSREKKERFSLILESASTNQTSMYLCASASDRDTYEQYFGPGTRLTVT.